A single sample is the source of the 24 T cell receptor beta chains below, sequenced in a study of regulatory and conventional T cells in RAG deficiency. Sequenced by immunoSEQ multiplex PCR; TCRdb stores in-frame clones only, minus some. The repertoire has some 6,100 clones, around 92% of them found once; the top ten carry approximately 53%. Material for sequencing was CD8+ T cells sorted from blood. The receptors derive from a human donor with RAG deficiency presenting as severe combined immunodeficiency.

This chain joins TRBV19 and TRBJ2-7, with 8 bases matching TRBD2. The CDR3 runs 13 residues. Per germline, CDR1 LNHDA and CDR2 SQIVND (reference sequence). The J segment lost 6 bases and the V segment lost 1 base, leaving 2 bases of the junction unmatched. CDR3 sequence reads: CASSIAGGREQYF. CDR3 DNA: TGTGCCAGTAGTATAGCGGGAGGGCGCGAGCAGTACTTC. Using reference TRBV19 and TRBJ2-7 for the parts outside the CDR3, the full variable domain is DGGITQSPKYLFRKEGQNVTLSCEQNLNHDAMYWYRQDPGQGLRLIYYSQIVNDFQKGDIAEGYSVSREKKESFPLTVTSAQKNPTAFYLCASSIAGGREQYFGPGTRLTVT.

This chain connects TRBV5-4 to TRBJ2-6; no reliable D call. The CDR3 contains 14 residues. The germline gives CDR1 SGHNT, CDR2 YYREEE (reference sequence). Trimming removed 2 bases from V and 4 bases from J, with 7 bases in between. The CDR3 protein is CASSLGYGANVLTF. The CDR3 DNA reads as TGTGCCAGCAGCTTAGGGTACGGGGCCAACGTCCTGACTTTC.

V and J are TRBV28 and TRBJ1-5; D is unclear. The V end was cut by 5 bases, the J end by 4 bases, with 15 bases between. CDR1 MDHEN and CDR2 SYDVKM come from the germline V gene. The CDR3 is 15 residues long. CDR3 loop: CASSPLARENQPQHF. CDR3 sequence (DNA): TGTGCCAGCAGTCCCCTAGCCCGGGAGAATCAGCCCCAGCATTTT.

The CDR3 sequence: CASSFPGGNTEAFF. CDR3 bases: TGTGCCAGCAGCTTCCCCGGGGGCAACACTGAAGCTTTCTTT. V usage is TRBV7-2 and J usage is TRBJ1-1; D perhaps matches TRBD1 (6 bases). Germline V gene data show CDR1 as SGHTA and CDR2 as FQGNSA. The V end was cut by 3 bases, the J end by 2 bases, with 10 bases between. CDR3 length: 14 residues.

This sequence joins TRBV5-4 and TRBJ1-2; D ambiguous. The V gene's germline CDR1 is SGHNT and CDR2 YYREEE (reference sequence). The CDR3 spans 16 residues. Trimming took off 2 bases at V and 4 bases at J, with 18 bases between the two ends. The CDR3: CASSFGVDVSFYGYTF. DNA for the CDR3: TGTGCCAGCAGCTTCGGTGTGGACGTAAGCTTCTATGGCTACACCTTC.

The CDR3 reads CASSLTPVRPYNEQFF. The CDR3 coding sequence is TGTGCCAGCAGCTTAACCCCGGTAAGGCCATACAATGAGCAGTTCTTC. The V and J genes are TRBV7-3 and TRBJ2-1; D is uncertain. The CDR3 has 16 amino acids. The V gene's germline CDR1 is SGHTA and CDR2 FQGTGA. The V and J ends lost 0 bases and 4 bases respectively, with 13 bases between them.

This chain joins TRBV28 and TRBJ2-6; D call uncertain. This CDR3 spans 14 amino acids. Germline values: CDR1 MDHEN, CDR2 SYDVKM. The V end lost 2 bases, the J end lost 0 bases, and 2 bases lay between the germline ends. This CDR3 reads CASSLDSGANVLTF. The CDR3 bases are TGTGCCAGCAGTTTAGACTCTGGGGCCAACGTCCTGACTTTC.

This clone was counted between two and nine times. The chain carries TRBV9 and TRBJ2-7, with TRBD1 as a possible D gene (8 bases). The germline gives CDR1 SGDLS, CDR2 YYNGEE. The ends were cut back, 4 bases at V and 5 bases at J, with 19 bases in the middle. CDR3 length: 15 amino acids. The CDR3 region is CASSPTTGEGHEQYF. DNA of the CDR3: TGTGCCAGCAGCCCAACGACAGGGGAGGGCCACGAGCAGTACTTC.

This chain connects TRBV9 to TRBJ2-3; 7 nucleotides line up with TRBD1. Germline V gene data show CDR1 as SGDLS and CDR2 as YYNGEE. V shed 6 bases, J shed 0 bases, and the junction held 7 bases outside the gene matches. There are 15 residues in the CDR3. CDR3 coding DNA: TGTGCCAGCACCCAACAGGGGTCGAGCACAGATACGCAGTATTTT. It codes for CASTQQGSSTDTQYF.

CDR3 coding DNA: TGTGCCAGCAGCTCTTACCTAGACGCAGGGGGCGATTTAAATGAGCAGTTCTTC. Its protein product is CASSSYLDAGGDLNEQFF. The chain joins TRBV7-6 to TRBJ2-1; 8 nucleotides match TRBD1. The V segment lost 4 bases and the J segment 7 bases; nucleotides outside the gene matches: 18. The CDR3 loop spans 18 amino acids. Germline V gene sequence: CDR1 SGHVS, CDR2 FNYEAQ.

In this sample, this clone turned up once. The CDR3 DNA sequence: TGTGCCAGCAGCCAAGAAGGTAGCACAGATACGCAGTATTTT. The encoded protein is CASSQEGSTDTQYF. The chain joins TRBV4-2 to TRBJ2-3; D unresolved. Germline lookup yields CDR1 LGHNA and CDR2 YNFKEQ. The length of the CDR3 is 14 residues. The V end was cut by 0 bases, the J end by 0 bases, with 4 bases between.

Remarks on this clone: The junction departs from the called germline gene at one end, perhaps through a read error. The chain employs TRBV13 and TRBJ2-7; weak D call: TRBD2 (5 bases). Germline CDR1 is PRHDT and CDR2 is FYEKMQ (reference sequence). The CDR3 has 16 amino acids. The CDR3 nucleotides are TGTGCCTGCAGCCCCCCAGAAGCGGTGGGGTCCTACGAGCAGTACTTC. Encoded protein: CACSPPEAVGSYEQYF.

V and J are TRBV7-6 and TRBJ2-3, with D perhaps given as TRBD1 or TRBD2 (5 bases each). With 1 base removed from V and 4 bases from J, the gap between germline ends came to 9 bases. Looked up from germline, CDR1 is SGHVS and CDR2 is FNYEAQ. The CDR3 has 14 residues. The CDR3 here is CASSLDLGPDTQYF. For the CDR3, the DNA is TGTGCCAGCAGCTTAGATCTGGGACCAGATACGCAGTATTTT.

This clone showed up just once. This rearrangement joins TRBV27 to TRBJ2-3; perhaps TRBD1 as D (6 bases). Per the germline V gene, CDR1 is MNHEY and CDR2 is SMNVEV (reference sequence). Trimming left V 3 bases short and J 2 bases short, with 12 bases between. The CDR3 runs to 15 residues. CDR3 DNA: TGTGCCAGCAGTTTCGAAACAGGGCACACAGATACGCAGTATTTT. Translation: CASSFETGHTDTQYF.

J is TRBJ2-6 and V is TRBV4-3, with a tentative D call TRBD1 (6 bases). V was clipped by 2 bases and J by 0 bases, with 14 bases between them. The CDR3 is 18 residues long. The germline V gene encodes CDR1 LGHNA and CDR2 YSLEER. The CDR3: CASSQFQGLPSGANVLTF. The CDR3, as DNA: TGCGCCAGCAGCCAATTTCAGGGGCTCCCCTCTGGGGCCAACGTCCTGACTTTC.

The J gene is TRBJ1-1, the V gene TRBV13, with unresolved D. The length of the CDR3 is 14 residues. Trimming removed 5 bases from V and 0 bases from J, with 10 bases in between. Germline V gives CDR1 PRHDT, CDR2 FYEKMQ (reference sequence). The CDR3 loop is CASSHDVMNTEAFF. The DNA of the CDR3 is TGTGCCAGCAGCCACGACGTAATGAACACTGAAGCTTTCTTT.

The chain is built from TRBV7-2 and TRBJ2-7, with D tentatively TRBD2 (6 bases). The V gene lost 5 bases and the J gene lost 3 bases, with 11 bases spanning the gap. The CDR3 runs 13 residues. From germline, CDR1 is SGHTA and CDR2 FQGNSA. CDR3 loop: CASSLSGLYEQYF. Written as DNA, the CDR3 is TGTGCCAGCAGCCTCAGCGGGCTCTACGAGCAGTACTTC.

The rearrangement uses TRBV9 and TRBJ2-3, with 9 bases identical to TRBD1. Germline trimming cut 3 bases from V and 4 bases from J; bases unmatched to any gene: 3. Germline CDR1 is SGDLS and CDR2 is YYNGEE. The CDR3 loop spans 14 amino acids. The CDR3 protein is CASSGRDRADTQYF. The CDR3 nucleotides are TGTGCCAGCAGCGGCCGGGACAGGGCAGATACGCAGTATTTT. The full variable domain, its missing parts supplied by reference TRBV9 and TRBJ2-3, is DSGVTQTPKHLITATGQRVTLRCSPRSGDLSVYWYQQSLDQGLQFLIQYYNGEERAKGNILERFSAQQFPDLHSELNLSSLELGDSALYFCASSGRDRADTQYFGPGTRLTVL.

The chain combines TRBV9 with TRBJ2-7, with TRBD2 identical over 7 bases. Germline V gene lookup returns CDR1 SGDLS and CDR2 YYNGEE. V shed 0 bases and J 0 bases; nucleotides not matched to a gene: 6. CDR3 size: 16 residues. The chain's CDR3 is CASSVEGGPSSYEQYF. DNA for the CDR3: TGTGCCAGCAGCGTAGAGGGAGGGCCCAGCTCCTACGAGCAGTACTTC. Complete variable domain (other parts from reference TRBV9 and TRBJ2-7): DSGVTQTPKHLITATGQRVTLRCSPRSGDLSVYWYQQSLDQGLQFLIQYYNGEERAKGNILERFSAQQFPDLHSELNLSSLELGDSALYFCASSVEGGPSSYEQYFGPGTRLTVT.

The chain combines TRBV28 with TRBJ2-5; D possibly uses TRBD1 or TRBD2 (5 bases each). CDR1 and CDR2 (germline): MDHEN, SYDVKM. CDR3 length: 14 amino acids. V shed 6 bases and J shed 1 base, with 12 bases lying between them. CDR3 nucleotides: TGTGCCAGCAGCCACCGGGACCTCCAAGAGACCCAGTACTTC. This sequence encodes CASSHRDLQETQYF.

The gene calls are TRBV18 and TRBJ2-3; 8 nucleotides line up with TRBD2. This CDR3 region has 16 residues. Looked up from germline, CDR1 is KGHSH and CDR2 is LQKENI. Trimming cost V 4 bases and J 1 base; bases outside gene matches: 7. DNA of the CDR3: TGTGCCAGCTCACAGGGAGAGACTAGCGGCACAGATACGCAGTATTTT. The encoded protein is CASSQGETSGTDTQYF.

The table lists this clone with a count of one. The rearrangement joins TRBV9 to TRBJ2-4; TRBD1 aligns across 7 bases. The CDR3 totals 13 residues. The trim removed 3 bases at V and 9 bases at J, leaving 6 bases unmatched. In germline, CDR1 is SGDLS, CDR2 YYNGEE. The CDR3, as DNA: TGTGCCAGCAGCGCCAGACAGGGCGGCATTCAGTACTTC. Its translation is CASSARQGGIQYF.

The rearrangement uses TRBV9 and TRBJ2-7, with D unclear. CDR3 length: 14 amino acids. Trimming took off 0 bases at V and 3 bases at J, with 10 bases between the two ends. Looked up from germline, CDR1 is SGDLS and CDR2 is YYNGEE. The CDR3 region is CASSVGPSFYEQYF. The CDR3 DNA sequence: TGTGCCAGCAGCGTAGGACCTAGTTTCTACGAGCAGTACTTC. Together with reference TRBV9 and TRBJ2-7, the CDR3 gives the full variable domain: DSGVTQTPKHLITATGQRVTLRCSPRSGDLSVYWYQQSLDQGLQFLIQYYNGEERAKGNILERFSAQQFPDLHSELNLSSLELGDSALYFCASSVGPSFYEQYFGPGTRLTVT.

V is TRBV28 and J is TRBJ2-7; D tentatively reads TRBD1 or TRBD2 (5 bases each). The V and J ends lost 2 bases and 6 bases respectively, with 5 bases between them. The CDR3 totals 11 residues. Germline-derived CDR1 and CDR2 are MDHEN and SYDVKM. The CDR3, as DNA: TGTGCCAGCAGTTTAGGGGGCGAGCAGTACTTC. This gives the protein CASSLGGEQYF.